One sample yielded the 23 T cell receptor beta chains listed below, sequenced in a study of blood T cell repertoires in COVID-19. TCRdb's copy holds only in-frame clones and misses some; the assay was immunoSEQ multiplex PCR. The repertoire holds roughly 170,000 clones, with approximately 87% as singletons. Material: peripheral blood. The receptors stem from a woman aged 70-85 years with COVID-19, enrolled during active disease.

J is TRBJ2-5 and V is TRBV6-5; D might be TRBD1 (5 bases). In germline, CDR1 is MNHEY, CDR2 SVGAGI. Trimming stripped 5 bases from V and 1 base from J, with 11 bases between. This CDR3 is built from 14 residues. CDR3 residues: CASSPRQRQETQYF. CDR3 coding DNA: TGTGCCAGCAGTCCCCGACAGCGCCAAGAGACCCAGTACTTC.

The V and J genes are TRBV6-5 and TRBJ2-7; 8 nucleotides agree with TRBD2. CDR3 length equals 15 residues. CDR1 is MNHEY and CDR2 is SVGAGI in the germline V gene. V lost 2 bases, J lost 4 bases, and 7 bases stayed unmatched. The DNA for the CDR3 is TGTGCCAGCAGTTACATTACAAGCGGGAGTTACGAGCAGTACTTC. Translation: CASSYITSGSYEQYF.

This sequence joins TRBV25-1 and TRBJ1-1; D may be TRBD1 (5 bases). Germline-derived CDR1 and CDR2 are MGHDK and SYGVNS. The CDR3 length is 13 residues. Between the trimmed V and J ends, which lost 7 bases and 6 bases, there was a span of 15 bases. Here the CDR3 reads CASTPGYDSEAFF. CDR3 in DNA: TGTGCCAGCACCCCAGGGTATGATTCTGAAGCTTTCTTT.

The CDR3 coding sequence is TGTGCCAGCAGCCGGGGGCCGGGGGGCGATGAAGCTTTCTTT. Its translation: CASSRGPGGDEAFF. This chain links TRBV4-2 with TRBJ1-1; tentative D call: TRBD1 (6 bases). Between the trimmed V and J ends, which lost 4 bases and 7 bases, there was a span of 16 bases. This CDR3 contains 14 residues. Per germline, CDR1 LGHNA and CDR2 YNFKEQ.

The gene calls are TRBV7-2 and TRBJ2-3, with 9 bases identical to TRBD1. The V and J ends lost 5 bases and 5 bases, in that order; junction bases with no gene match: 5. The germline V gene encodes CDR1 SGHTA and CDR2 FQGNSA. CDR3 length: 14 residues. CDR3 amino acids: CASSTGGFGDTQYF. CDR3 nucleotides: TGTGCCAGCAGCACAGGGGGCTTTGGAGATACGCAGTATTTT.

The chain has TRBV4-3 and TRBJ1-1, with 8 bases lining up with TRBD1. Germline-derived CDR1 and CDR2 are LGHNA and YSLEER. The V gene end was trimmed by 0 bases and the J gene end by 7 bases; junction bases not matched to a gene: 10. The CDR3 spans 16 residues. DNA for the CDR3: TGCGCCAGCAGCCAAGAATCGGGACAGGTTAACGGTGAAGCTTTCTTT. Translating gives CASSQESGQVNGEAFF.

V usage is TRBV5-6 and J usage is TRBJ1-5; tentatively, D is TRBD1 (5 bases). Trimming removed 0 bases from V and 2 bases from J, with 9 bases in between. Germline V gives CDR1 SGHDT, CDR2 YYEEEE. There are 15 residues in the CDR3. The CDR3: CASSLAQGGNQPQHF. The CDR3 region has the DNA TGTGCCAGCAGCTTGGCGCAGGGTGGCAATCAGCCCCAGCATTTT.

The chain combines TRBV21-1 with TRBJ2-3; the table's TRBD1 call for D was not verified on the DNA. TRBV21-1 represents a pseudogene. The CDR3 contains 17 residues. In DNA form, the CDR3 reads TGTGCCAGCAGCAAAGATGGCACAATCTTAAACACAGATACGCAGTATTTT. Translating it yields CASSKDGTILNTDTQYF.

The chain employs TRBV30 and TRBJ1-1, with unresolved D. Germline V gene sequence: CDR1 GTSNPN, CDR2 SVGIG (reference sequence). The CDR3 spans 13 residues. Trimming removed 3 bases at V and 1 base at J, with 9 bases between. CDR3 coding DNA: TGTGCCTGGAGAAGCTACTCGAACACTGAAGCTTTCTTT. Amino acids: CAWRSYSNTEAFF.

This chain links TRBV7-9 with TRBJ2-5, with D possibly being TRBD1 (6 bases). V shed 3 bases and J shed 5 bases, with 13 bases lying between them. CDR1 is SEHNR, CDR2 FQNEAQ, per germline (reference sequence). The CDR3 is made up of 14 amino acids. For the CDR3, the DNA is TGTGCCAGCAGCTTTCCCCGGGACACCGAGACCCAGTACTTC. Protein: CASSFPRDTETQYF.

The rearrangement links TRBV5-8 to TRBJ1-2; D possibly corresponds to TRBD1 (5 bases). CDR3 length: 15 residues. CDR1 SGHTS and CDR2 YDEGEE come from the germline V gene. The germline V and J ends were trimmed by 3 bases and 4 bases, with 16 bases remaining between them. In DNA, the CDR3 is TGTGCCAGCAGCTACCCCCGAGGACACGGCTATGGCTACACCTTC. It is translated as CASSYPRGHGYGYTF.

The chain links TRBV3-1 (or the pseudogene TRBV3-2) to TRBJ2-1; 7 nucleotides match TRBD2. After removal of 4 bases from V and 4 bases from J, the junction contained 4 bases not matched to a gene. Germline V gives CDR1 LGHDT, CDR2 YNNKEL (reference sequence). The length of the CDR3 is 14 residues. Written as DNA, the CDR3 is TGTGCCAGCAGCCCAGGACTAGTTTACAATGAGCAGTTCTTC. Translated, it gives CASSPGLVYNEQFF.

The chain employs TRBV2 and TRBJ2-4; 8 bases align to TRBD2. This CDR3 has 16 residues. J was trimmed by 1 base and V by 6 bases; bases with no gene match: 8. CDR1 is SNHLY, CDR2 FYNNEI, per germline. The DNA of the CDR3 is TGTGCCAGCAGGCTACGGGGGGGGCATGCCAAAAACATTCAGTACTTC. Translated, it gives CASRLRGGHAKNIQYF.

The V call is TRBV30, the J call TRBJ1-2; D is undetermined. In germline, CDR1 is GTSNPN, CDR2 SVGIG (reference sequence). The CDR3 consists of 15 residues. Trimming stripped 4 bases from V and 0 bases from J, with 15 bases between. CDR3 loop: CAWTRPVPSNYGYTF. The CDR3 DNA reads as TGTGCCTGGACCAGGCCCGTTCCTTCTAACTATGGCTACACCTTC.

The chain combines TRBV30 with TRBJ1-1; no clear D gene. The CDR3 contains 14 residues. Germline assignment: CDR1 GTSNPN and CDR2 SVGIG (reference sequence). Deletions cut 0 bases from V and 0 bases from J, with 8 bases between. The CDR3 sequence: CAWSVLSLNTEAFF. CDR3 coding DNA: TGTGCCTGGAGTGTACTTTCTCTGAACACTGAAGCTTTCTTT.

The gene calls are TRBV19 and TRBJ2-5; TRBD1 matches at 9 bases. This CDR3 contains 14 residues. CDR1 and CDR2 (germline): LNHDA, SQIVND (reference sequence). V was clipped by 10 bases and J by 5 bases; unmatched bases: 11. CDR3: CATAGTGTPETQYF. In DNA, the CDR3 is TGTGCCACCGCCGGGACAGGGACGCCCGAGACCCAGTACTTC. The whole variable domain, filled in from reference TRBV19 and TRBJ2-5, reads DGGITQSPKYLFRKEGQNVTLSCEQNLNHDAMYWYRQDPGQGLRLIYYSQIVNDFQKGDIAEGYSVSREKKESFPLTVTSAQKNPTAFYLCATAGTGTPETQYFGPGTRLLVL.

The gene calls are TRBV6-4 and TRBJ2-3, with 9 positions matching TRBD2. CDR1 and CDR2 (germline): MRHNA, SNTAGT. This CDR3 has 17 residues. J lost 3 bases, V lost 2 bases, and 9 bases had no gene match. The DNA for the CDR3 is TGTGCCAGCAGTGACGTGCCGGGACTAGCATCAACAGATACGCAGTATTTT. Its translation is CASSDVPGLASTDTQYF.

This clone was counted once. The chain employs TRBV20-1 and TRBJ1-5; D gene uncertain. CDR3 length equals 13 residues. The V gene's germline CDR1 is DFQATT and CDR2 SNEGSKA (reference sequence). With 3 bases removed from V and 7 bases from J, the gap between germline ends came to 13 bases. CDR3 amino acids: CSASGSEGQPQHF. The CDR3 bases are TGCAGTGCTAGTGGTAGTGAGGGACAGCCCCAGCATTTT.

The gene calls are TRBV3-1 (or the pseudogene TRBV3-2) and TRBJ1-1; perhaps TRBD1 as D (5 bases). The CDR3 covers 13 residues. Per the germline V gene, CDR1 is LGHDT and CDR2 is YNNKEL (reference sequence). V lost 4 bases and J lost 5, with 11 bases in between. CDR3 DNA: TGTGCCAGCAGCCTCGGGGGGGGGACTGAAGCTTTCTTT. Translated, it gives CASSLGGGTEAFF.

The CDR3 loop is CASSQQQGAGQPQHF. The CDR3 DNA reads as TGCGCCAGCAGCCAACAACAGGGGGCTGGGCAGCCCCAGCATTTT. The rearrangement links TRBV4-1 to TRBJ1-5; TRBD1 aligns across 9 bases. After removal of 2 bases from V and 7 bases from J, the junction contained 6 bases not matched to a gene. CDR1 is MGHRA, CDR2 YSYEKL, per germline. This CDR3 is 15 amino acids long.

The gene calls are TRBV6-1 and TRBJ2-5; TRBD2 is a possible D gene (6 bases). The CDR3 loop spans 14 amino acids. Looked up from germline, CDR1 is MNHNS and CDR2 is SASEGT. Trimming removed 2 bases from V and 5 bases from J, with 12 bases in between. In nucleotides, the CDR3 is TGTGCCAGCAGTGAATATGGGGGGTGGGAGACCCAGTACTTC. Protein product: CASSEYGGWETQYF.

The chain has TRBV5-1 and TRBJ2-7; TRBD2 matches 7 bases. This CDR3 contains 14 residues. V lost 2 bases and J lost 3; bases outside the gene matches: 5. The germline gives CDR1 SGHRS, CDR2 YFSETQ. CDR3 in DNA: TGCGCCAGCAGCTTTGGAGCGGGAAGCTACGAGCAGTACTTC. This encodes CASSFGAGSYEQYF.

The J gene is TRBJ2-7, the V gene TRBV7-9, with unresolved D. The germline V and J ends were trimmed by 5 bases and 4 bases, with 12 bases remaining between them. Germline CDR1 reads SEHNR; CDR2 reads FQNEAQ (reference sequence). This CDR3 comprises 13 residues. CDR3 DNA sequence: TGTGCCAGCAGCCCCGGTTCCTATTACGAGCAGTACTTC. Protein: CASSPGSYYEQYF.